This is a list of T cell receptor beta chains from one sample in a study of T cells after posttransplantation cyclophosphamide. Measured with immunoSEQ multiplex PCR; TCRdb has only the in-frame clones, and not every one. The specimen has tens of thousands of clones, none found just once. Sequenced input: PBMCs. The receptor source for this set is a woman aged 45-59 years in good health and a related stem cell transplant donor. Both conserved end residues are part of each CDR3. The order of the fields is CDR3 protein, CDR3 DNA, V gene, clone size, D gene, J gene. The D gene is left open where the match is weak. Rows may omit the clone size; those that give it use once, few, many or a size class.

CASRPLAGAGAYNEQFF | TGTGCCAGCAGGCCCCTAGCGGGAGCGGGGGCCTACAATGAGCAGTTCTTC | TRBV2 | many | TRBD2 | TRBJ2-1
CASSVSSGSNYEQYF | TGTGCCAGCAGCGTATCTAGCGGGAGTAACTACGAGCAGTACTTC | TRBV9 | few | TRBD2 | TRBJ2-7
CASSSLLKGYTF | TGTGCCAGCAGTTCCCTACTGAAGGGCTACACCTTC | TRBV28 | many | . | TRBJ1-2
CASSLGQMNTEAFF | TGTGCCAGCAGCTTAGGCCAGATGAACACTGAAGCTTTCTTT | TRBV7-9 | many | . | TRBJ1-1
CASSLVSGNTGELFF | TGTGCCAGCAGCTTAGTTTCGGGTAACACCGGGGAGCTGTTTTTT | TRBV7-2 | many | . | TRBJ2-2
CASSPRIYNEQFF | TGTGCCAGCAGTCCGCGAATCTACAATGAGCAGTTCTTC | TRBV27 | many | . | TRBJ2-1
CASSVGHQDGDTQYF | TGTGCCAGCAGCGTAGGACACCAGGATGGGGATACGCAGTATTTT | TRBV9 | . | . | TRBJ2-3
CATTTPGLAHEQFF | TGTGCCACCACCACGCCCGGACTAGCACATGAGCAGTTCTTC | TRBV15 | many | TRBD2 | TRBJ2-1
CASSQTPASTVSSNQPQHF | TGCGCCAGCAGCCAAACCCCCGCTTCGACAGTTAGTAGCAATCAGCCCCAGCATTTT | TRBV4-1 | many | . | TRBJ1-5
CAWSRNRGTEAFF | TGTGCCTGGAGTAGAAACAGGGGAACTGAAGCTTTCTTT | TRBV30 | many | TRBD1 | TRBJ1-1
CASSLRDRETQPQHF | TGTGCCAGCAGCTTAAGGGACAGGGAGACTCAGCCCCAGCATTTT | TRBV7-2 | few | TRBD1 | TRBJ1-5
CASSPQVAFQETQYF | TGCGCCAGCAGCCCGCAGGTCGCCTTTCAAGAGACCCAGTACTTC | TRBV5-1 | few | . | TRBJ2-5
CASSQDPTSLAYNEQFF | TGCGCCAGCAGCCAAGACCCGACTAGCCTCGCCTACAATGAGCAGTTCTTC | TRBV4-1 | many | TRBD2 | TRBJ2-1
CASSPQGNTEAFF | TGTGCCAGTAGTCCCCAGGGGAACACTGAAGCTTTCTTT | TRBV19 | many | . | TRBJ1-1
CASSPRYGQDPYEQYF | TGTGCCAGCAGTCCCAGGTATGGACAGGACCCCTACGAGCAGTACTTC | TRBV6-6 | many | TRBD1 | TRBJ2-7
CASSPEGGLSYGYTF | TGTGCCAGCTCTCCAGAAGGAGGGCTAAGCTATGGCTACACCTTC | TRBV18 | many | . | TRBJ1-2
CASSRLAGAIELGYF | TGTGCCAGCAGCAGACTAGCGGGAGCTATTGAGTTAGGGTATTTT | TRBV2 | many | TRBD2 | TRBJ2-3
CASRETGTSTYEQFF | TGTGCCAGCAGAGAAACCGGGACTAGCACCTATGAGCAGTTCTTC | TRBV11-2 | many | TRBD2 | TRBJ2-1
CAISGGLALNTEAFF | TGTGCCATCAGTGGGGGGCTAGCCCTGAACACTGAAGCTTTCTTT | TRBV10-3 | many | . | TRBJ1-1
CASSVVSKETQYF | TGTGCCAGCAGCGTAGTATCTAAAGAGACCCAGTACTTC | TRBV9 | . | . | TRBJ2-5
CAWTREPGTSGRYSGELFF | TGTGCCTGGACGCGAGAACCCGGGACTAGCGGGAGGTACAGCGGGGAGCTGTTTTTT | TRBV30 | . | TRBD2 | TRBJ2-2
CASSQDGSLAGSYEQYF | TGTGCCAGCAGCCAAGATGGCTCACTAGCGGGCTCCTACGAGCAGTACTTC | TRBV4-2 | . | TRBD2 | TRBJ2-7
CASRQIMGRNTEAFF | TGTGCCAGCAGACAAATTATGGGCCGTAACACTGAAGCTTTCTTT | TRBV11-2 | few | . | TRBJ1-1
CASRSALAHANIQYF | TGCGCCAGCAGATCTGCCCTTGCCCACGCGAACATTCAGTACTTC | TRBV5-1 | many | . | TRBJ2-4
CASSPQGAGQPQHF | TGTGCCAGCTCACCACAGGGGGCAGGACAGCCCCAGCATTTT | TRBV18 | many | TRBD1 | TRBJ1-5
CASRPGQSSYEQYF | TGTGCCAGCAGACCCGGACAGTCCTCCTACGAGCAGTACTTC | TRBV12-3/TRBV12-4 | many | . | TRBJ2-7
CASSQSKGWDGYTF | TGCGCCAGCAGTCAATCAAAGGGTTGGGATGGCTACACCTTC | TRBV23-1 | . | . | TRBJ1-2
CASTPGQGKRYEQYF | TGTGCCAGCACCCCGGGACAGGGAAAACGCTACGAGCAGTACTTC | TRBV28 | . | TRBD1 | TRBJ2-7
CASSLGLMEEFF | TGTGCCAGCAGCTTAGGGCTCATGGAGGAGTTCTTC | TRBV5-4 | many | . | TRBJ2-1
CASSRGLEQYF | TGTGCCAGCAGTCGAGGACTCGAGCAGTACTTC | TRBV6-5 | many | . | TRBJ2-7
CSVRPYMEGEQFF | TGCAGCGTTCGGCCCTATATGGAGGGTGAGCAGTTCTTC | TRBV29-1 | few | . | TRBJ2-1
CASSWGPKDTQYF | TGTGCCAGCAGTTGGGGCCCTAAAGATACGCAGTATTTT | TRBV6-2/TRBV6-3 | many | . | TRBJ2-3
CASSLGGQGGETQYF | TGTGCCAGCAGCTTAGGGGGACAGGGAGGGGAGACCCAGTACTTC | TRBV11-2 | . | TRBD1 | TRBJ2-5
CATSTTGTGIIGELFF | TGTGCCACCAGCACAACCGGGACAGGGATTATCGGGGAGCTGTTTTTT | TRBV15 | . | TRBD1 | TRBJ2-2
CAWKYRGYGYTF | TGTGCCTGGAAGTACAGGGGATATGGCTACACCTTC | TRBV30 | . | TRBD1 | TRBJ1-2
CASSSVATNEKLFF | TGTGCCAGCTCCTCAGTTGCAACTAATGAAAAACTGTTTTTT | TRBV18 | many | . | TRBJ1-4
CASSDGSAYEQFF | TGTGCCAGCAGTGACGGCAGCGCCTATGAGCAGTTCTTC | TRBV6-4 | many | . | TRBJ2-1
CASSTSGRGLREQYF | TGCGCCAGCAGTACTAGCGGGAGAGGATTGAGGGAGCAGTACTTC | TRBV10-2 | many | TRBD2 | TRBJ2-7
CASRVLPGQGIEAFF | TGCGCCAGCAGGGTTTTGCCGGGACAGGGCATAGAAGCTTTCTTT | TRBV5-1 | many | TRBD1 | TRBJ1-1
CSVVRVGETQYF | TGCAGCGTTGTCAGGGTTGGGGAGACCCAGTACTTC | TRBV29-1 | few | . | TRBJ2-5
CASSHAPGSYEQYF | TGCGCCAGCAGCCATGCCCCCGGGTCCTACGAGCAGTACTTC | TRBV4-1 | . | . | TRBJ2-7
CASSLSRGENTEAFF | TGTGCCAGCTCATTGTCACGGGGAGAGAACACTGAAGCTTTCTTT | TRBV18 | many | . | TRBJ1-1
CASTQGAANTGELFF | TGCGCCAGTACCCAGGGGGCGGCGAACACCGGGGAGCTGTTTTTT | TRBV5-1 | many | TRBD1 | TRBJ2-2
CASSFAGFGGYTF | TGTGCCAGCAGCTTTGCAGGGTTCGGTGGCTACACCTTC | TRBV7-3 | many | . | TRBJ1-2
CASSYSSGSTDTQYF | TGTGCCAGCAGTTACTCGAGCGGGAGCACAGATACGCAGTATTTT | TRBV6-2/TRBV6-3 | many | . | TRBJ2-3
CASSLSSKGRGLYEQYF | TGTGCCAGCAGTCTCTCTTCGAAGGGGCGGGGACTCTACGAGCAGTACTTC | TRBV12-3/TRBV12-4 | many | . | TRBJ2-7
CASREYTGGEMQYF | TGTGCCAGCAGAGAGTATACAGGGGGCGAAATGCAGTACTTC | TRBV27 | many | TRBD1 | TRBJ2-7
CASSLLSGGPENEQFF | TGTGCCAGCAGCTTATTATCGGGGGGGCCGGAGAATGAGCAGTTCTTC | TRBV11-2 | many | TRBD2 | TRBJ2-1
CASSLDYRENVLTF | TGTGCCAGCAGCTTGGATTACAGGGAGAACGTCCTGACTTTC | TRBV5-6 | many | . | TRBJ2-6
CASSLERRGYEQYF | TGTGCCAGCAGTTTGGAAAGGCGGGGCTACGAGCAGTACTTC | TRBV28 | many | . | TRBJ2-7
CASSLGALAGYNEQFF | TGTGCCAGCAGCTTAGGAGCCCTAGCGGGGTACAATGAGCAGTTCTTC | TRBV13 | many | TRBD2 | TRBJ2-1
CASSMLRTSGRANEQFF | TGTGCCAGCAGTATGCTTCGGACTAGCGGGAGGGCGAATGAGCAGTTCTTC | TRBV12-3/TRBV12-4 | many | TRBD2 | TRBJ2-1
CASSEQYNTEAFF | TGTGCCAGCAGCGAACAGTACAACACTGAAGCTTTCTTT | TRBV7-9 | many | . | TRBJ1-1
CASSPSTGEETQYF | TGTGCCAGCTCACCCTCGACAGGGGAAGAGACCCAGTACTTC | TRBV18 | many | TRBD1 | TRBJ2-5
CATSWGGVEKLFF | TGTGCCACCAGCTGGGGGGGGGTTGAAAAACTGTTTTTT | TRBV15 | few | . | TRBJ1-4
CASSPGGVWDGYTF | TGTGCCAGCAGTCCGGGCGGGGTTTGGGATGGCTACACCTTC | TRBV28 | many | . | TRBJ1-2
CASSADRYFGDGYTF | TGTGCCAGTAGTGCGGACAGGTATTTCGGGGACGGCTACACCTTC | TRBV19 | many | TRBD1 | TRBJ1-2
CASSDAGTGEAFF | TGTGCCAGCTCAGATGCCGGGACAGGGGAAGCTTTCTTT | TRBV18 | many | TRBD1 | TRBJ1-1
CASSRTGARGNTEAFF | TGTGCCAGCAGCAGAACAGGGGCGCGGGGGAACACTGAAGCTTTCTTT | TRBV27 | many | TRBD1 | TRBJ1-1
CGASSYNEQFF | TGCGGGGCAAGCTCCTACAATGAGCAGTTCTTC | TRBV20-1 | many | . | TRBJ2-1